Below, 16 T cell receptor beta chains from the same sample are listed, as sequenced in a study of cytomegalovirus exposure and HLA in healthy donors. The PCR was carried out with 60 Vbeta primers and 13 Jbeta primers. Profiled with immunoSEQ multiplex PCR; TCRdb holds only in-frame clones, not every one. In the table there are fewer than 250,000 clones, over 75% of which are singletons. Specimen: PBMCs. Receptors were obtained from a male donor in good health and CMV-seronegative.

The gene calls are TRBV9 and TRBJ2-1, with 9 bases lining up with TRBD1. CDR3 length equals 16 residues. From germline, CDR1 is SGDLS and CDR2 YYNGEE. V was clipped by 3 bases and J by 8 bases; unmatched bases: 12. The CDR3 DNA reads TGTGCCAGCAGCGCGTCTTCCGGGACAGGGTTACATGAGCAGTTCTTC. Translation: CASSASSGTGLHEQFF.

The chain links TRBV7-2 to TRBJ2-6; 7 bases map to TRBD2. The CDR3 runs to 17 residues. CDR1 SGHTA and CDR2 FQGNSA come from the germline V gene. After removal of 4 bases from V and 0 bases from J, the junction contained 6 bases not matched to a gene. The CDR3 coding sequence is TGTGCCAGCAGCTGCCGGGGAGGGGCCTCTGGGGCCAACGTCCTGACTTTC. It specifies CASSCRGGASGANVLTF.

The chain uses TRBV2 and TRBJ2-5, with 12 bases fitting TRBD2. CDR1 and CDR2 from the germline V gene are SNHLY and FYNNEI. The CDR3 is 15 residues long. V was pared by 10 bases and J by 5 bases, with 11 bases of the junction left unmatched. This chain's CDR3 is CATVGGLAGPETQYF. CDR3 nucleotide sequence: TGTGCCACCGTTGGGGGACTAGCGGGCCCGGAGACCCAGTACTTC.

The J gene is TRBJ1-2, the V gene TRBV4-3; tentative D call: TRBD1 (6 bases). The germline V gene has CDR1 LGHNA and CDR2 YSLEER. This CDR3 is 14 amino acids long. Trimming left V 1 base short and J 4 bases short, with 10 bases between. The CDR3 region is CASSQVTGTYGYTF. The DNA of the CDR3 is TGCGCCAGCAGCCAAGTTACAGGGACCTATGGCTACACCTTC.

The J gene is TRBJ2-1, the V gene TRBV28, with D maybe TRBD1 (6 bases). Germline V gene data show CDR1 as MDHEN and CDR2 as SYDVKM. Trimming removed 2 bases at V and 14 bases at J, with 13 bases between. There are 12 residues in the CDR3. The chain's CDR3 is CASSLIRDMEFF. CDR3 DNA: TGTGCCAGCAGTTTAATCAGGGACATGGAGTTCTTC. Full variable domain (rest looked up from reference TRBV28 and TRBJ2-1): DVKVTQSSRYLVKRTGEKVFLECVQDMDHENMFWYRQDPGLGLRLIYFSYDVKMKEKGDIPEGYSVSREKKERFSLILESASTNQTSMYLCASSLIRDMEFFGPGTRLTVL.

The chain has TRBV28 and TRBJ1-5, with 8 bases identical to TRBD1. CDR1 and CDR2 (germline): MDHEN, SYDVKM. V was pared by 5 bases and J by 6 bases, with 9 bases of the junction left unmatched. The CDR3 sequence is 15 residues long. CDR3 region: CASSPPDRAGQPQHF. CDR3 coding DNA: TGTGCCAGCAGTCCGCCGGACAGGGCAGGTCAGCCCCAGCATTTT. Looking up the rest from reference TRBV28 and TRBJ1-5 gives the full variable domain: DVKVTQSSRYLVKRTGEKVFLECVQDMDHENMFWYRQDPGLGLRLIYFSYDVKMKEKGDIPEGYSVSREKKERFSLILESASTNQTSMYLCASSPPDRAGQPQHFGDGTRLSIL.

This clone was observed a single time. An end of the junction does not agree with germline; a read error may underlie this. Other DNA sequences in the sample encode the same CDR3. The chain uses TRBV5-8 and TRBJ2-7; 10 nucleotides align to TRBD1. Per germline, CDR1 SGHTS and CDR2 YDEGEE. This CDR3 has 14 residues. CDR3 nucleotide sequence: TGCGCCAGCAGCCCTGGACAGGGGGCCTACGAGCAGTACTTC. Protein product: CASSPGQGAYEQYF.

The rearrangement links TRBV30 to TRBJ2-4; possible D gene TRBD1, 6 bases. Germline CDR1 is GTSNPN and CDR2 is SVGIG (reference sequence). The germline V and J ends were trimmed by 4 bases and 5 bases, with 9 bases remaining between them. CDR3 size: 12 residues. Written as DNA, the CDR3 is TGTGCCTGGAATGGGGGCCAAAACATTCAGTACTTC. Translation gives CAWNGGQNIQYF.

Here the CDR3 reads CASSQAGAPTEAFF. Written as DNA, the CDR3 is TGTGCCAGCAGCCAGGCTGGGGCCCCCACTGAAGCTTTCTTT. The chain uses TRBV4-2 and TRBJ1-1; a possible D gene is TRBD1 (5 bases). Deletions cut 3 bases from V and 4 bases from J, with 12 bases between. This CDR3 comprises 14 residues. In germline, CDR1 is LGHNA, CDR2 YNFKEQ.

The J gene is TRBJ1-2, the V gene TRBV6-6; D is unresolved. Germline V gene lookup returns CDR1 MNHNY and CDR2 SVGAGI (reference sequence). CDR3 length equals 14 residues. The ends were cut back, 8 bases at V and 6 bases at J, with 19 bases in the middle. CDR3 coding DNA: TGTGCCAGCTGGTCCACCGCACGGGTCGATGGCTACACCTTC. Translating gives CASWSTARVDGYTF.

This rearrangement joins TRBV19 to TRBJ2-7, with TRBD2 matching over 8 bases. Per germline, CDR1 LNHDA and CDR2 SQIVND (reference sequence). CDR3 size: 16 residues. J gave up 3 bases and V 3 bases, and 10 bases lay outside the gene matches. The CDR3 sequence: CASSIRSLAGYYEQYF. Here the CDR3 DNA reads TGTGCCAGTAGTATTCGATCCTTAGCGGGGTACTACGAGCAGTACTTC.

The chain carries TRBV9 and TRBJ2-1; 10 nucleotides agree with TRBD2. This CDR3 region has 16 residues. CDR1 is SGDLS, CDR2 YYNGEE, per germline. Unmatched junction bases numbered 12, after V lost 4 bases and J lost 8 bases. CDR3 protein: CASSPPKREGSDEQFF. The CDR3 DNA sequence: TGTGCCAGCAGCCCACCGAAGCGGGAGGGGTCCGATGAGCAGTTCTTC. Full variable domain (rest looked up from reference TRBV9 and TRBJ2-1): DSGVTQTPKHLITATGQRVTLRCSPRSGDLSVYWYQQSLDQGLQFLIQYYNGEERAKGNILERFSAQQFPDLHSELNLSSLELGDSALYFCASSPPKREGSDEQFFGPGTRLTVL.

This chain's CDR3 is CASSALAGFYNEQFF. The CDR3 nucleotides read TGCGCCAGCAGCGCGCTAGCGGGATTTTACAATGAGCAGTTCTTC. The genes are TRBV10-2 and TRBJ2-1, with 9 nucleotides matching TRBD2. The germline CDR1 and CDR2 sequences are WSHSY and SAAADI. V shed 6 bases and J 4 bases; nucleotides not matched to a gene: 7. This CDR3 region has 15 residues.

V gene TRBV9 combines with J gene TRBJ2-7; 7 nucleotides agree with TRBD1. The CDR3 runs 15 residues. V gave up 2 bases and J gave up 0 bases; unmatched junction bases: 5. Germline CDR1 SGDLS, CDR2 YYNGEE. The CDR3 spells CASSVRTGASYEQYF. CDR3 DNA sequence: TGTGCCAGCAGCGTTCGAACAGGGGCCTCCTACGAGCAGTACTTC.

This chain connects TRBV29-1 to TRBJ1-2, with 7 nucleotides matching TRBD1. The CDR3 sequence is 12 residues long. Germline lookup yields CDR1 SQVTM and CDR2 ANQGSEA. V lost 4 bases, J lost 3 bases, and 2 bases stayed unmatched. This CDR3 reads CSVVGTDYGYTF. Here the CDR3 DNA reads TGCAGCGTTGTCGGGACAGACTATGGCTACACCTTC.

The chain combines TRBV27 with TRBJ2-7; 12 nucleotides agree with TRBD1. This CDR3 comprises 15 residues. Germline-derived CDR1 and CDR2 are MNHEY and SMNVEV (reference sequence). After removal of 3 bases from V and 3 bases from J, the junction contained 3 bases not matched to a gene. The CDR3 nucleotides read TGTGCCAGCAGTTTCGGGACAGGGGGCATCTACGAGCAGTACTTC. Its protein is CASSFGTGGIYEQYF.